This TCR beta chain was documented in a study of cytomegalovirus exposure and HLA in healthy donors. Across the study: Genetic ancestry analysis placed around 76% of the 398 donors that were genotyped in the Caucasian-associated cluster.

Regarding the study as a whole: In an earlier analysis, in several hundred donors, most V segments appeared productive either ~90% or ~30% of the time. Later on, an analysis found that several of the most significant clusters appeared to be linked to common viral pathogens, which included parvovirus B19.

PCR amplification relied on 60 Vbeta primers (plus 13 Jbeta primers). Profiled with immunoSEQ multiplex PCR; TCRdb holds only in-frame clones, not every one. This repertoire shows 110,000 to 150,000 clones, roughly 80% found once; its top ten account for 2.5% to 3.5%. Germline CDR1 reads GTSNPN; CDR2 reads SVGIG (reference sequence). The CDR3 runs 16 residues. Losses at the gene ends were 3 bases for V and 5 bases for J; bases not matched to a gene: 13. This clone appeared a single time. Its antigen is as yet unknown. The specimen sequenced was PBMCs. The genes are TRBV30 and TRBJ1-2; 9 bases are a match to TRBD1. This receptor was taken from a female donor in good health and CMV-seronegative. CDR3 loop: CAWRDKTGGRGYGYTF. DNA for the CDR3: TGTGCCTGGAGGGACAAAACAGGGGGCCGGGGATATGGCTACACCTTC.